The rows below give T cell receptor beta chains drawn from one sample of a study of T cell responses to AZD1222 COVID-19 vaccine. The protocol was immunoSEQ multiplex PCR, while the TCRdb copy is restricted to in-frame clones and leaves out a portion. The data hold some 120,000 clones, with about 89% observed a single time. Specimen: peripheral blood, collected on day 0 of MenACWY control vaccination. The receptors stem from an adult in good health. The CDR3 runs from the conserved cysteine through the conserved F or W. Fields, in order: V gene, CDR3 protein.

v_call: TRBV12-3/TRBV12-4
cdr3_aa: CASSLVGGPEAFF

v_call: TRBV12-3/TRBV12-4
cdr3_aa: CASSRGRDEKLFF

v_call: TRBV4-1
cdr3_aa: CASSQDGSTFVYGYTF

v_call: TRBV4-3
cdr3_aa: CASSQDEAGELFF

v_call: TRBV3-1/TRBV3-2
cdr3_aa: CASSHLESTQYF

v_call: TRBV6-2/TRBV6-3
cdr3_aa: CASSLGDTQYF

v_call: TRBV5-4
cdr3_aa: CASSLGGGQRRYSTDTQYF

v_call: TRBV18
cdr3_aa: CASSQSASYEQYF

v_call: TRBV9
cdr3_aa: CASSVGDRDYNEQFF

v_call: TRBV5-6
cdr3_aa: CASSPTRGYEQYF

v_call: TRBV7-8
cdr3_aa: CASSLGVGGVGQPQHF

v_call: TRBV19
cdr3_aa: CASRTSGLGETQYF

v_call: TRBV14
cdr3_aa: CASSRSGGPEAFF

v_call: TRBV5-5
cdr3_aa: CASSLAGQGARWTEAFF

v_call: TRBV12-5
cdr3_aa: CASGGPRGSNQPQHF

v_call: TRBV28
cdr3_aa: CASSAGAGVGYNEQFF

v_call: TRBV6-2/TRBV6-3
cdr3_aa: CASSSDDYEQYF

v_call: TRBV29-1
cdr3_aa: CSVFGTGLLGNTIYF

v_call: TRBV11-3
cdr3_aa: CASSLQYFGELFF

v_call: TRBV27
cdr3_aa: CASSFGGNSYNEQFF

v_call: TRBV11-3
cdr3_aa: CASRFTGVEETQYF

v_call: TRBV7-3
cdr3_aa: CASRPTSRLGELFF

v_call: TRBV11-1
cdr3_aa: CASSPGLGVMNEQFF

v_call: TRBV11-3
cdr3_aa: CASSFLGSHTEAFF

v_call: TRBV11-3
cdr3_aa: CASSLDRGPSSGNTIYF

v_call: TRBV5-4
cdr3_aa: CASSRTGGTEAFF

v_call: TRBV11-3
cdr3_aa: CASSFLPGQGETQYF

v_call: TRBV2
cdr3_aa: CASTVDWGSAGTDTQYF

v_call: TRBV6-5
cdr3_aa: CASSDLAGVTQYF

v_call: TRBV5-1
cdr3_aa: CASSLRDSYGYTF

v_call: TRBV9
cdr3_aa: CASSVATGHEQYF

v_call: TRBV4-3
cdr3_aa: CASSQVYNNEQFF

v_call: TRBV30
cdr3_aa: CAWNRDGASNQPQHF

v_call: TRBV19
cdr3_aa: CASSTTGADYGYTF

v_call: TRBV27
cdr3_aa: CASSLSSYSGNTIYF

v_call: TRBV19
cdr3_aa: CASSIDSSYEQYF

v_call: TRBV6-5
cdr3_aa: CASSSWEGDYGYTF

v_call: TRBV12-3/TRBV12-4
cdr3_aa: CASSAAQGPQHF

v_call: TRBV5-4
cdr3_aa: CASSFDRVNEQFF

v_call: TRBV19
cdr3_aa: CASSNSGNLETQYF

v_call: TRBV14
cdr3_aa: CASSLDRDSGELFF

v_call: TRBV7-9
cdr3_aa: CASSLVRAGTQNIQYF

v_call: TRBV7-2
cdr3_aa: CASSLVRGRVEKLFF

v_call: TRBV10-3
cdr3_aa: CAIRVWVNTEAFF

v_call: TRBV9
cdr3_aa: CASSGQGGEAFF

v_call: TRBV6-6
cdr3_aa: CASSPQVEQYF

v_call: TRBV5-8
cdr3_aa: CASSFGQAYGYTF

v_call: TRBV10-3
cdr3_aa: CAIAPGLGGQYEQYF